These 28 T cell receptor beta chains were all obtained from the same sample, sequenced in a study of cytomegalovirus exposure and HLA in healthy donors. TCRdb's copy holds only in-frame clones and misses some; the assay was immunoSEQ multiplex PCR. Among 78,000 or so clones, 90% to 97% were seen once, and the ten largest hold 1.6%. Sequencing was performed on PBMCs. The receptor source for this set is a man in his late teens or twenties in good health and CMV-seropositive.

V and J are TRBV27 and TRBJ1-1; 9 bases align to TRBD1. CDR3 size: 12 residues. With 6 bases clipped from V and 8 bases from J, the junction kept 4 bases outside the gene matches. In germline, CDR1 is MNHEY, CDR2 SMNVEV (reference sequence). CDR3 sequence reads: CASRTTGGEAFF. The CDR3 coding sequence is TGTGCCAGCAGGACCACAGGGGGCGAAGCTTTCTTT.

This sequence joins TRBV6-1 and TRBJ2-1; no clear D. The CDR3 is 12 amino acids. V lost 2 bases to trimming and J lost 3 bases, with 2 bases between them. CDR1 MNHNS and CDR2 SASEGT come from the germline V gene. The DNA for the CDR3 is TGTGCCAGCAGTGAACTCTACAATGAGCAGTTCTTC. Residues: CASSELYNEQFF.

The chain uses TRBV5-4 and TRBJ2-1; 7 bases align to TRBD2. The junction had 7 bases not matched to a gene; V was cut back by 4 bases and J by 0 bases. Germline V CDR1 and CDR2: SGHNT, YYREEE (reference sequence). The CDR3 runs to 16 residues. The DNA for the CDR3 is TGTGCCAGCAGCCCGGAGACGGGGGGCTCCTACAATGAGCAGTTCTTC. As protein: CASSPETGGSYNEQFF.

This chain connects TRBV6-5 to TRBJ1-3; 11 bases match TRBD1. The V gene end was trimmed by 6 bases and the J gene end by 6 bases; junction bases not matched to a gene: 1. The CDR3 covers 13 residues. The germline CDR1 and CDR2 sequences are MNHEY and SVGAGI. The DNA for the CDR3 is TGTGCCAGCAGGGGACAGGGGGAAAACACCATATATTTT. This sequence encodes CASRGQGENTIYF.

The chain employs TRBV7-6 and TRBJ2-1; D not resolved. This CDR3 region has 15 residues. CDR1 is SGHVS, CDR2 FNYEAQ, per germline. V lost 3 bases and J 1 base, leaving 10 bases between the germline ends. The CDR3 region has the DNA TGTGCCAGCAGCTTGATCGAGCTGTCCTACAATGAGCAGTTCTTC. Translation: CASSLIELSYNEQFF.

The CDR3 is CASSMDRADTQYF. CDR3 sequence (DNA): TGTGCCAGCTCTATGGACAGGGCCGATACGCAGTATTTT. The chain uses TRBV18 and TRBJ2-3; 8 positions match TRBD1. Germline V lookup: CDR1 KGHSH, CDR2 LQKENI. V was pared by 6 bases and J by 6 bases, with 5 bases of the junction left unmatched. The CDR3 covers 13 residues.

The chain links TRBV19 to TRBJ2-7, with a tentative D call TRBD1 (7 bases). CDR1 and CDR2 from the germline V gene are LNHDA and SQIVND (reference sequence). This CDR3 has 14 amino acids. With 4 bases removed from V and 4 bases from J, the gap between germline ends came to 14 bases. The CDR3 protein is CASSNARDRYEQYF. DNA for the CDR3: TGTGCCAGTAGTAACGCGCGGGACAGATACGAGCAGTACTTC.

V gene TRBV27 combines with J gene TRBJ2-1; 10 bases match TRBD2. The CDR3 has 14 residues. The junction had 2 bases not matched to a gene; V was cut back by 5 bases and J by 4 bases. Germline V gives CDR1 MNHEY, CDR2 SMNVEV (reference sequence). CDR3 region: CASSLAGVYNEQFF. The DNA of the CDR3 is TGTGCCAGCAGTCTAGCGGGGGTATACAATGAGCAGTTCTTC.

This chain uses TRBV27 with TRBJ1-5; a possible D gene is TRBD1 (6 bases). The CDR3 consists of 14 residues. The germline gives CDR1 MNHEY, CDR2 SMNVEV (reference sequence). V was shortened by 4 bases and J by 1 base, with 8 bases between the two germline ends. CDR3 sequence reads: CASSSQGSNQPQHF. The DNA for the CDR3 is TGTGCCAGCAGTTCGCAGGGGAGCAATCAGCCCCAGCATTTT.

The V and J genes are TRBV7-2 and TRBJ1-1, with 8 bases matching TRBD1. The CDR3 consists of 14 residues. CDR1 and CDR2 from the germline V gene are SGHTA and FQGNSA. The ends lost 5 bases at V and 4 bases at J; junction bases unmatched: 6. CDR3 region: CASSKSGGGTEAFF. The CDR3 bases are TGTGCCAGCAGCAAATCAGGGGGCGGCACTGAAGCTTTCTTT.

The chain has TRBV28 and TRBJ1-2; TRBD1 agrees at 8 bases. The J segment lost 9 bases and the V segment lost 5 bases, leaving 17 bases of the junction unmatched. The germline V gene has CDR1 MDHEN and CDR2 SYDVKM. The CDR3 is made up of 16 amino acids. This CDR3 is CASSPPNPGQVDRYTF. DNA of the CDR3: TGTGCCAGCAGTCCCCCCAACCCGGGACAGGTTGATCGCTACACCTTC.

J is TRBJ1-5 and V is TRBV2; 12 nucleotides line up with TRBD1. From germline, CDR1 is SNHLY and CDR2 FYNNEI. With 7 bases clipped from V and 5 bases from J, the junction kept 6 bases outside the gene matches. The CDR3 length is 15 residues. CDR3 nucleotide sequence: TGTGCCAGCATGAGGGACAGGGGGCTGCATCAGCCCCAGCATTTT. Translating gives CASMRDRGLHQPQHF.

The genes are TRBV2 and TRBJ1-1, with a weak D call TRBD1 (6 bases). Trimming removed 8 bases at V and 7 bases at J, with 17 bases between. This CDR3 is built from 13 residues. The germline V gene encodes CDR1 SNHLY and CDR2 FYNNEI. The chain's CDR3 is CASLAQGLVEAFF. The CDR3 DNA reads as TGTGCCAGCCTGGCACAGGGATTGGTTGAAGCTTTCTTT.

The chain is built from TRBV19 and TRBJ2-2; TRBD1 might be the D (6 bases). Trimming pared 11 bases from V and 7 bases from J, leaving 11 bases between. Per germline, CDR1 LNHDA and CDR2 SQIVND (reference sequence). The CDR3 length is 11 residues. The CDR3 protein is CAVGANGELFF. The CDR3 DNA reads as TGTGCCGTGGGGGCCAACGGGGAGCTGTTTTTT.

The CDR3 DNA reads as TGTGCCAGCAGCCCAGGGGGGTTGAGGTACGAGCAGTACTTC. Its protein is CASSPGGLRYEQYF. The chain recombines TRBV5-4 with TRBJ2-7; weak D call: TRBD1 (7 bases). Per the germline V gene, CDR1 is SGHNT and CDR2 is YYREEE (reference sequence). CDR3 length equals 14 residues. V dropped 4 bases and J dropped 4 bases, with 15 bases sitting between them.

This clone came up once. The chain is built from TRBV5-1 and TRBJ1-2, with D perhaps TRBD1 (6 bases). From germline, CDR1 is SGHRS and CDR2 YFSETQ. With 5 bases removed from V and 5 bases from J, the gap between germline ends came to 13 bases. The CDR3 covers 13 residues. The DNA for the CDR3 is TGCGCCAGCAGGGACGTAAGGGGGTATGGCTACACCTTC. This sequence encodes CASRDVRGYGYTF.

The genes are TRBV28 and TRBJ2-7, with D perhaps matching TRBD1 (5 bases). Trimming left V 7 bases short and J 4 bases short, with 20 bases between. Germline V gives CDR1 MDHEN, CDR2 SYDVKM. The CDR3 sequence is 15 residues long. The DNA for the CDR3 is TGTGCCAGCACCCCCCCCGTGGCAGGGCGATACGAGCAGTACTTC. Translated, it gives CASTPPVAGRYEQYF.

In its sample, this clone was seen once. J is TRBJ2-7 and V is TRBV7-9; TRBD1 aligns across 8 bases. Germline CDR1 and CDR2: SEHNR and FQNEAQ (reference sequence). CDR3 length: 14 amino acids. Germline trimming cut 4 bases from V and 3 bases from J; bases unmatched to any gene: 5. The CDR3 nucleotides are TGTGCCAGCAGCTCCCGGGACAGGCACTACGAGCAGTACTTC. Protein: CASSSRDRHYEQYF.

V usage is TRBV28 and J usage is TRBJ1-1; D remains unclear. Trimming took 2 bases from V and 7 from J, leaving 14 bases between them. The CDR3 extends over 14 amino acids. The germline CDR1 and CDR2 sequences are MDHEN and SYDVKM. The CDR3 DNA follows: TGTGCCAGCAGTTTACCACACAGAAATCTTGAAGCTTTCTTT. Translation: CASSLPHRNLEAFF.

V is TRBV2 and J is TRBJ2-3; 9 bases match TRBD2. V shed 8 bases, J shed 6 bases, and the junction held 12 bases outside the gene matches. Germline CDR1 reads SNHLY; CDR2 reads FYNNEI. CDR3 length: 15 amino acids. CDR3 DNA sequence: TGTGCCAGCCGCGCTCGGCGGGAGGGACGGGATACGCAGTATTTT. Translation: CASRARREGRDTQYF.

The chain joins TRBV19 to TRBJ2-7, with 10 bases lining up with TRBD2. V trimming: 5 bases; J trimming: 4 bases; junction bases outside the gene matches: 8. This CDR3 comprises 15 residues. Germline V lookup: CDR1 LNHDA, CDR2 SQIVND (reference sequence). The CDR3 bases are TGTGCCAGTAGTGTGGCTAGCGGGAGTATATACGAGCAGTACTTC. It translates to CASSVASGSIYEQYF.

Details on this clone: The sample carries other DNA sequences with the same CDR3. The rearrangement links TRBV28 to TRBJ2-1; D possibly corresponds to TRBD2 (6 bases). Germline V gene sequence: CDR1 MDHEN, CDR2 SYDVKM. This CDR3 spans 12 amino acids. Trimming cost V 6 bases and J 4 bases, with 7 bases left between them. In DNA form, the CDR3 reads TGTGCCAGCAGGAGCGGGTACAATGAGCAGTTCTTC. Translation: CASRSGYNEQFF. Full variable domain (missing parts from reference TRBV28 and TRBJ2-1): DVKVTQSSRYLVKRTGEKVFLECVQDMDHENMFWYRQDPGLGLRLIYFSYDVKMKEKGDIPEGYSVSREKKERFSLILESASTNQTSMYLCASRSGYNEQFFGPGTRLTVL.

The rearrangement joins TRBV19 to TRBJ1-2; 8 bases fit TRBD1. The CDR3 extends over 15 amino acids. J lost 4 bases, V lost 9 bases, and 13 bases had no gene match. In germline, CDR1 is LNHDA, CDR2 SQIVND (reference sequence). CDR3 sequence (DNA): TGTGCCAGCCGGGGGGCAGGGGGCGCCGGCTATGGCTACACCTTC. It codes for CASRGAGGAGYGYTF.

A single count supports this clone. The rearrangement links TRBV7-9 to TRBJ2-2; 9 positions match TRBD1. Germline assignment: CDR1 SEHNR and CDR2 FQNEAQ (reference sequence). The CDR3 runs 17 residues. V gave up 5 bases and J gave up 3 bases; unmatched junction bases: 10. The CDR3 coding sequence is TGTGCCAGCAGCCAACACAGGGGGCTATTAGACACCGGGGAGCTGTTTTTT. It encodes CASSQHRGLLDTGELFF.

In nucleotides, the CDR3 is TGTGCCAGCAGCTATTCCCAGGGTGGAGAGACCCAGTACTTC. Protein: CASSYSQGGETQYF. The rearrangement links TRBV9 to TRBJ2-5; D might be TRBD1 (5 bases). CDR1 is SGDLS, CDR2 YYNGEE, per germline. The V end lost 4 bases, the J end lost 4 bases, and 14 bases lay between the germline ends. The CDR3 length is 14 residues.

This clone appeared once. Compared with germline, one end of the junction differs, possibly owing to a read error. This rearrangement joins TRBV5-1 to TRBJ2-6; TRBD2 matches at 7 bases. In germline, CDR1 is SGHRS, CDR2 YFSETQ. The CDR3 runs 18 residues. The DNA of the CDR3 is TGCACCAGCAGCCGAACCGGCGCGGGAGACTCTGGGGCCAACGTCCTGACTTTC. Amino acid sequence: CTSSRTGAGDSGANVLTF.

This sequence joins TRBV25-1 and TRBJ1-1, with 7 bases aligning to TRBD1. J lost 1 base, V lost 8 bases, and 7 bases had no gene match. The CDR3 contains 14 residues. In germline, CDR1 is MGHDK, CDR2 SYGVNS. The CDR3: CASSRTGTNTEAFF. CDR3 DNA: TGTGCCAGCTCGAGGACAGGAACGAACACTGAAGCTTTCTTT.

The chain uses TRBV5-1 and TRBJ2-3; 8 nucleotides line up with TRBD2. With V trimmed by 4 bases and J by 4 bases, 11 bases remained unmatched. CDR1 is SGHRS and CDR2 is YFSETQ in the germline V gene. The CDR3 totals 16 residues. CDR3 DNA sequence: TGCGCCAGCAGCCCCGACCCCGGGACTAGGCCAGATACGCAGTATTTT. This translates into CASSPDPGTRPDTQYF. The variable domain in full, completed from reference TRBV5-1 and TRBJ2-3, reads KAGVTQTPRYLIKTRGQQVTLSCSPISGHRSVSWYQQTPGQGLQFLFEYFSETQRNKGNFPGRFSGRQFSNSRSEMNVSTLELGDSALYLCASSPDPGTRPDTQYFGPGTRLTVL.